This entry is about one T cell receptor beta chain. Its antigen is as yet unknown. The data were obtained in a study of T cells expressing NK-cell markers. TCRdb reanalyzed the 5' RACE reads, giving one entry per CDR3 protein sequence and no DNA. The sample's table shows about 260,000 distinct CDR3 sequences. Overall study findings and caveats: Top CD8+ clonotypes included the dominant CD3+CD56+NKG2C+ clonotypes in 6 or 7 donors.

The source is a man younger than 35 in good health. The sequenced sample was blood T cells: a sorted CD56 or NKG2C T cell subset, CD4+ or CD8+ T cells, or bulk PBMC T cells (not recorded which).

The CDR3 is CASSSGIAGTGTQYF. This chain links TRBV10-2 with TRBJ2-3; lacking DNA, the TRBD2 call made by TCRdb goes unchecked. This CDR3 is built from 15 residues. In germline, CDR1 is WSHSY, CDR2 SAAADI.